This T cell receptor (beta chain) was captured by sequencing in a study of T cell responses to AZD1222 COVID-19 vaccine. V was pared by 0 bases and J by 0 bases, with 8 bases between. From germline, CDR1 is MNHEY and CDR2 SVGEGT. The CDR3 is 15 residues long. Only in-frame clones appear in the TCRdb table, and some are missing; sequencing was by immunoSEQ multiplex PCR. There are 85,000 to 100,000 clones in the sample; around 90% occur only once, and 4% to 5% lies in the top ten. This clone was picked up one time. The sample was peripheral blood, taken 28 days after the second AZD1222 dose. The receptor's source is an adult who received the AZD1222 COVID-19 vaccine. The V and J genes are TRBV6-2 or TRBV6-3 and TRBJ1-2; no clear D gene. Here the CDR3 DNA reads TGTGCCAGCAGTTACTCCGGCAGAACTAACTATGGCTACACCTTC. Encoded protein: CASSYSGRTNYGYTF.